The 13 T cell receptor beta chains reported below all come from one sample, sequenced in a study of blood T cell repertoires in COVID-19. Produced via immunoSEQ multiplex PCR; TCRdb's table is partial and in-frame only. The repertoire holds 150,000 or so clones, with approximately 88% as singletons. Sequences were obtained from PBMCs or T cells enriched from blood (not recorded which). Every receptor here comes from a woman aged 45-65 years who had recovered from COVID-19.

The chain is built from TRBV6-2 or TRBV6-3 and TRBJ1-1, with D perhaps matching TRBD1 (5 bases). The CDR3 has 17 residues. Trimming removed 0 bases at V and 0 bases at J, with 14 bases between. The germline gives CDR1 MNHEY, CDR2 SVGEGT. The DNA for the CDR3 is TGTGCCAGCAGTTACTCCTTGGGGCGGGATGTGAACACTGAAGCTTTCTTT. This translates into CASSYSLGRDVNTEAFF.

This chain connects TRBV7-9 to TRBJ2-3, with D possibly being TRBD1 (5 bases). Germline-derived CDR1 and CDR2 are SEHNR and FQNEAQ (reference sequence). This CDR3 has 13 residues. V shed 0 bases and J shed 4 bases, with 5 bases lying between them. The CDR3 DNA is TGTGCCAGCAGCTTAGCGGGGCCAGATACGCAGTATTTT. Protein sequence: CASSLAGPDTQYF.

The chain joins TRBV7-9 to TRBJ1-2; D call uncertain. CDR3 length equals 14 residues. The germline V gene encodes CDR1 SEHNR and CDR2 FQNEAQ (reference sequence). Trimming pared 7 bases from V and 1 base from J, leaving 13 bases between. CDR3 residues: CASTGRGVNYGYTF. DNA for the CDR3: TGTGCCAGCACCGGTCGCGGGGTTAACTATGGCTACACCTTC.

The chain uses TRBV6-5 and TRBJ1-3; tentative D call: TRBD1 (6 bases). CDR1 is MNHEY and CDR2 is SVGAGI in the germline V gene. Between the trimmed V and J ends, which lost 5 bases and 8 bases, there was a span of 13 bases. The CDR3 has 13 residues. CDR3 in DNA: TGTGCCAGCAGTCAGACAGGCAGGGACACCATATATTTT. Its protein is CASSQTGRDTIYF.

This rearrangement joins TRBV7-9 to TRBJ2-2; D is ambiguous. Germline lookup yields CDR1 SEHNR and CDR2 FQNEAQ (reference sequence). The CDR3 totals 13 residues. V dropped 4 bases and J dropped 4 bases, with 7 bases sitting between them. CDR3 residues: CASSSMATGELFF. Written as DNA, the CDR3 is TGTGCCAGCAGCTCCATGGCCACCGGGGAGCTGTTTTTT.

This clone was picked up one time. The rearrangement links TRBV7-3 to TRBJ2-3; the match to TRBD2 covers 12 bases. This CDR3 region has 16 residues. Germline values: CDR1 SGHTA, CDR2 FQGTGA. The junction had 1 base not matched to a gene; V was cut back by 2 bases and J by 1 base. DNA for the CDR3: TGTGCCAGCAGCTTACTAGCGGGGGGGGGCACAGATACGCAGTATTTT. Residues: CASSLLAGGGTDTQYF.

The chain uses TRBV5-4 and TRBJ2-3; 11 positions agree with TRBD2. V gave up 0 bases and J gave up 6 bases; unmatched junction bases: 12. Looked up from germline, CDR1 is SGHNT and CDR2 is YYREEE (reference sequence). The CDR3 sequence is 18 residues long. CDR3 sequence reads: CASSLAGPSGGFMDTQYF. The CDR3 DNA is TGTGCCAGCAGCTTGGCCGGGCCTAGCGGGGGGTTTATGGATACGCAGTATTTT.

The rearrangement joins TRBV9 to TRBJ2-5, with 9 positions matching TRBD1. The germline V gene encodes CDR1 SGDLS and CDR2 YYNGEE. The V and J ends lost 4 bases and 5 bases, in that order; junction bases with no gene match: 9. The CDR3 contains 15 residues. The CDR3, as DNA: TGTGCCAGCAGCCCCCGGACAGGGGAGGGGGAGACCCAGTACTTC. This gives the protein CASSPRTGEGETQYF.

This chain joins TRBV7-9 and TRBJ2-7; D is possibly TRBD1 (5 bases). V lost 5 bases and J lost 1, with 9 bases in between. The CDR3 sequence is 13 residues long. The V gene's germline CDR1 is SEHNR and CDR2 FQNEAQ (reference sequence). The DNA for the CDR3 is TGTGCCAGCAGCCCGAGACAGTCCTACGAGCAGTACTTC. Protein: CASSPRQSYEQYF.

This chain uses TRBV21-1 with TRBJ1-1; TRBD1 is taken as the D call from the table, unchecked against the DNA. TRBV21-1 is designated a pseudogene. This CDR3 comprises 17 residues. CDR3 in amino acids: CASSKGPWGQRNTEAFF. DNA of the CDR3: TGTGCCAGCAGCAAAGGTCCGTGGGGACAGAGGAACACTGAAGCTTTCTTT.

This chain connects TRBV27 to TRBJ1-5, with D perhaps TRBD1 (6 bases). Trimming took off 8 bases at V and 0 bases at J, with 14 bases between the two ends. Germline V gives CDR1 MNHEY, CDR2 SMNVEV (reference sequence). The CDR3 is made up of 15 amino acids. CDR3 nucleotides: TGTGCCAGCGGAACAGGGTCTTATAGCAATCAGCCCCAGCATTTT. It specifies CASGTGSYSNQPQHF.

The count of this clone is one. The gene calls are TRBV4-2 and TRBJ2-7, with 15 bases fitting TRBD2. After removal of 1 base from V and 4 bases from J, the junction contained 8 bases not matched to a gene. The CDR3 runs 18 residues. CDR1 LGHNA and CDR2 YNFKEQ come from the germline V gene. CDR3 nucleotide sequence: TGTGCCAGCAGCCAAGCTGGGGGACTAGCGGGGGGACAATACGAGCAGTACTTC. Its protein product is CASSQAGGLAGGQYEQYF.

The chain recombines TRBV6-5 with TRBJ1-5; TRBD1 matches at 9 bases. The CDR3 sequence is 15 residues long. The V and J ends lost 7 bases and 2 bases, in that order; junction bases with no gene match: 6. Germline V CDR1 and CDR2: MNHEY, SVGAGI. Here the CDR3 reads CASTNDRGGNQPQHF. The DNA of the CDR3 is TGTGCCAGCACAAATGACAGGGGGGGCAATCAGCCCCAGCATTTT.